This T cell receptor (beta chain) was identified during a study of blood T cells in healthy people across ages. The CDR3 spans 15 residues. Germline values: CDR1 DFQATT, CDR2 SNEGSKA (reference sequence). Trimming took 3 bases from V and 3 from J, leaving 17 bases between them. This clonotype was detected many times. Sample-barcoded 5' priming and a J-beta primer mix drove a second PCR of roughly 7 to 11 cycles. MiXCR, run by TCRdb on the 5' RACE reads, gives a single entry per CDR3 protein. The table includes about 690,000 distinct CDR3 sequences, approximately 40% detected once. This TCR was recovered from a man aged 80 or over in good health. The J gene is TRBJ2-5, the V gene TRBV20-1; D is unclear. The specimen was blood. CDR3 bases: TGCAGTGCTAGCCCCCTTCAAGTTTGGGAAGAGACCCAGTACTTC. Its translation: CSASPLQVWEETQYF.